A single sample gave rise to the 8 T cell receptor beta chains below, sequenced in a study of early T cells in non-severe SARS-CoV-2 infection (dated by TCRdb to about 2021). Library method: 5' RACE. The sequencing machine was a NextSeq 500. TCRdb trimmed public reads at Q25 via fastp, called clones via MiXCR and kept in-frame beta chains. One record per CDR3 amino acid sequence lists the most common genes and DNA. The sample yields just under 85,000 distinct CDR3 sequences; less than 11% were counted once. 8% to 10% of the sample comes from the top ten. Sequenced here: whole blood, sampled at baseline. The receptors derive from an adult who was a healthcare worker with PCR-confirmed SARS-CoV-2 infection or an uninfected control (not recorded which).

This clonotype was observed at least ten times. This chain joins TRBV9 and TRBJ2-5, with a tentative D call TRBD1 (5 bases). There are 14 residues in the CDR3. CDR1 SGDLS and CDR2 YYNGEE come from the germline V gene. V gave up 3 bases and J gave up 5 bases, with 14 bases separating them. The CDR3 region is CASSADTLGETQYF. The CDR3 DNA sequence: TGTGCCAGCAGCGCGGACACCCTTGGGGAGACCCAGTACTTC.

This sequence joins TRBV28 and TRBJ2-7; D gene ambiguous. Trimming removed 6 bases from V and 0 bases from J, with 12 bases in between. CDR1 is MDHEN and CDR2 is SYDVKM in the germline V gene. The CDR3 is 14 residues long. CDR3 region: CASRSDSYSYEQYF. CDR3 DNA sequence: TGTGCCAGCAGGTCGGATAGTTACTCCTACGAGCAGTACTTC.

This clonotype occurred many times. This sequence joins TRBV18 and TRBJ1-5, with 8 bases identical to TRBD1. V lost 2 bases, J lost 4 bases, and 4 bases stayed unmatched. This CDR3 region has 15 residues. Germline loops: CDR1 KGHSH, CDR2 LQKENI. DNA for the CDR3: TGTGCCAGCTCACCAGGAGGACAGGGTAATCAGCCCCAGCATTTT. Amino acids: CASSPGGQGNQPQHF.

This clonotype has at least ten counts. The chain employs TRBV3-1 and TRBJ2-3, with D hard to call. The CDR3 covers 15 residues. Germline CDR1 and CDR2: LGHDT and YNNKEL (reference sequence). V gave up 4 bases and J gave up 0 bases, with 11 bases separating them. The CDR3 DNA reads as TGTGCCAGCAGCCCTAACCAGTTAAGCACAGATACGCAGTATTTT. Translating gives CASSPNQLSTDTQYF.

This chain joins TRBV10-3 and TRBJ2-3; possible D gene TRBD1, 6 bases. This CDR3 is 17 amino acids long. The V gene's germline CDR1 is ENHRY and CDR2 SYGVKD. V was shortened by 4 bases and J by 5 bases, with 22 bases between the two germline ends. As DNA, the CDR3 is TGTGCCATCAGTGGGGGGCAAGGGCCCGACTTGGAAGATACGCAGTATTTT. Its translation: CAISGGQGPDLEDTQYF.

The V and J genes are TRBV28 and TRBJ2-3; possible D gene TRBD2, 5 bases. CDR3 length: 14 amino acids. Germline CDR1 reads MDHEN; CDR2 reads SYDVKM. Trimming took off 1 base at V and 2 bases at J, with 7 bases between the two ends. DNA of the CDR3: TGTGCCAGCAGTTTATCCGGGGACACAGATACGCAGTATTTT. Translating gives CASSLSGDTDTQYF.

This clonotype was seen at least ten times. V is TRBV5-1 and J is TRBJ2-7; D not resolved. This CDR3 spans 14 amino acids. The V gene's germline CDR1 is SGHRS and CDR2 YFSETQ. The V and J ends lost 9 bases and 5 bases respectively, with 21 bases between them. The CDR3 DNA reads TGCGCCACCTCGTCTGGTAACCCCCTCGACGAGCAGTACTTC. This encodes CATSSGNPLDEQYF.

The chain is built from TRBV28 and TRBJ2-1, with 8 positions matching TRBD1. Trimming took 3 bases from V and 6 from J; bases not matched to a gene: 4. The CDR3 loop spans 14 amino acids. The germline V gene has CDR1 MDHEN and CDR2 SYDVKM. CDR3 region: CASSFRTGINEQFF. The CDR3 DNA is TGTGCCAGCAGTTTCAGGACAGGGATCAATGAGCAGTTCTTC.